This T cell receptor beta chain is drawn from a study of shared clonotypes between healthy human individuals. Splitting of CD4+ cells produced CD45RA+ naive and CD45RA-negative memory subsets. Generated by immunoSEQ multiplex PCR, the TCRdb table keeps only in-frame clones and is missing some. The sample contains 500,000 to 550,000 clones, about 96% of which appear only once. Looked up from germline, CDR1 is MGHRA and CDR2 is YSYEKL. The CDR3 consists of 20 residues. This sequence originates from a woman between 25 and 40 years old in good health. Sequencing used naive CD4+ T cells sorted from blood. This sample's subset: CD45RA+ positively selected. The V gene is TRBV4-1, the J gene TRBJ2-5; TRBD2 matches 12 bases. The J call may be in error: the DNA end matches TRBJ2-7 better. CDR3 nucleotide sequence: TGCGCCAGCAGGGGACTAGCGGGCGAACTCCTCGCTGGCACGGCCTACGAGCAGTACTTC. It is translated as CASRGLAGELLAGTAYEQYF.